These 22 T cell receptor beta chains were sequenced from one sample in a study of blood T cell repertoires in COVID-19. Method: immunoSEQ multiplex PCR; TCRdb's copy keeps in-frame clones and lacks some. The sample contains 80,000 to 100,000 clones, 80% to 90% of which appear only once. Sequenced: peripheral blood. These TCRs come from a man aged 50-59 years with COVID-19, enrolled during active disease.

The rearrangement uses TRBV7-3 and TRBJ2-3; D unclear. This CDR3 has 13 amino acids. Trimming took off 2 bases at V and 4 bases at J, with 7 bases between the two ends. The germline V gene encodes CDR1 SGHTA and CDR2 FQGTGA. The CDR3 spells CASSLLAPDTQYF. CDR3 nucleotides: TGTGCCAGCAGCTTACTCGCGCCAGATACGCAGTATTTT. Full variable domain (missing parts from reference TRBV7-3 and TRBJ2-3): GAGVSQTPSNKVTEKGKYVELRCDPISGHTALYWYRQSLGQGPEFLIYFQGTGAADDSGLPNDRFFAVRPEGSVSTLKIQRTERGDSAVYLCASSLLAPDTQYFGPGTRLTVL.

CDR3 residues: CASSAGYRADGYTF. The DNA for the CDR3 is TGTGCCAGCAGCGCGGGGTACAGGGCCGACGGCTACACCTTC. The chain combines TRBV9 with TRBJ1-2, with D perhaps TRBD1 (6 bases). This CDR3 region has 14 residues. CDR1 and CDR2 (germline): SGDLS, YYNGEE. Between the trimmed V and J ends, which lost 3 bases and 8 bases, there was a span of 17 bases.

The gene calls are TRBV30 and TRBJ2-5, with D tentatively TRBD1 (6 bases). Germline V gives CDR1 GTSNPN, CDR2 SVGIG (reference sequence). V was pared by 0 bases and J by 7 bases, with 12 bases between. CDR3 length: 13 residues. The CDR3 is CAWSVGQLGTQYF. Written as DNA, the CDR3 is TGTGCCTGGAGTGTGGGACAACTCGGGACCCAGTACTTC.

The chain is built from TRBV10-2 and TRBJ1-5; the D gene is possibly TRBD1 (5 bases). Germline values: CDR1 WSHSY, CDR2 SAAADI. CDR3 size: 12 residues. V lost 3 bases and J 5 bases, leaving 5 bases between the germline ends. The CDR3 DNA reads as TGCGCCAGCAGTGACAGGGATCAGCCCCAGCATTTT. Its translation: CASSDRDQPQHF.

The CDR3 region is CASSAGTVGQPQHF. CDR3 in DNA: TGTGCCAGCAGTGCCGGGACAGTGGGGCAGCCCCAGCATTTT. The rearrangement joins TRBV25-1 to TRBJ1-5; 7 positions match TRBD1. Germline V gene lookup returns CDR1 MGHDK and CDR2 SYGVNS. This CDR3 spans 14 amino acids. The V segment lost 4 bases and the J segment 7 bases; nucleotides outside the gene matches: 7.

This rearrangement joins TRBV5-1 to TRBJ2-3, with 8 positions matching TRBD2. V lost 4 bases and J lost 3; bases outside the gene matches: 10. This CDR3 contains 16 residues. Per the germline V gene, CDR1 is SGHRS and CDR2 is YFSETQ. The CDR3 coding sequence is TGCGCCAGCAGCCCCTATAGCGGGGATCGTACAGATACGCAGTATTTT. Amino acid sequence: CASSPYSGDRTDTQYF.

Comments on this clone: A read error may account for a junction end that differs from germline. This chain links TRBV5-8 with TRBJ1-5; D is undetermined. This CDR3 comprises 13 residues. CDR1 is SGHTS and CDR2 is YDEGEE in the germline V gene. CDR3 sequence reads: CASTLLSNQPQHF. CDR3 in DNA: TGTGCGAGCACCCTCCTCAGCAATCAGCCCCAGCATTTT.

This chain links TRBV9 with TRBJ1-5, with D unresolved. Trimming cost V 0 bases and J 1 base, with 8 bases left between them. The CDR3 is 15 amino acids. From germline, CDR1 is SGDLS and CDR2 YYNGEE. Here the CDR3 reads CASSVGAASNQPQHF. DNA of the CDR3: TGTGCCAGCAGCGTAGGGGCCGCGAGCAATCAGCCCCAGCATTTT.

The V call is TRBV4-2, the J call TRBJ2-2, with D perhaps TRBD1 (6 bases). The germline V gene has CDR1 LGHNA and CDR2 YNFKEQ. Between the trimmed V and J ends, which lost 2 bases and 2 bases, there was a span of 9 bases. The CDR3 is 15 residues long. The CDR3 DNA follows: TGTGCCAGCAGCCAACAGACAGGAAACACCGGGGAGCTGTTTTTT. The encoded protein is CASSQQTGNTGELFF.

As regards this clone: The identical CDR3 is also encoded by other nucleotide sequences in the sample. This sequence joins TRBV19 and TRBJ1-6; D perhaps matches TRBD1 (6 bases). CDR3 size: 12 residues. Germline V gene lookup returns CDR1 LNHDA and CDR2 SQIVND (reference sequence). With 4 bases removed from V and 10 bases from J, the gap between germline ends came to 8 bases. CDR3 sequence reads: CASSTGVSPLHF. The CDR3 bases are TGTGCCAGTAGTACAGGGGTATCACCCCTCCACTTT.

The chain carries TRBV5-8 and TRBJ2-3; D is undetermined. Germline lookup yields CDR1 SGHTS and CDR2 YDEGEE. V lost 4 bases and J lost 7, with 16 bases in between. There are 14 residues in the CDR3. CDR3 residues: CASSLQSTRNTQYF. In DNA, the CDR3 is TGTGCCAGCAGCCTCCAATCGACACGTAATACGCAGTATTTT.

J is TRBJ1-1 and V is TRBV15; D uncertain. Germline CDR1 LNHNV, CDR2 YYDKDF (reference sequence). With 0 bases removed from V and 5 bases from J, the gap between germline ends came to 13 bases. This CDR3 comprises 15 residues. The CDR3 loop is CATSREVSGRTEAFF. The CDR3 DNA is TGTGCCACCAGCAGAGAAGTCAGTGGGAGGACTGAAGCTTTCTTT.

This chain connects TRBV4-1 to TRBJ1-1, with 10 bases lining up with TRBD1. Germline assignment: CDR1 MGHRA and CDR2 YSYEKL. CDR3 size: 15 residues. V lost 1 base and J lost 6; bases outside the gene matches: 5. For the CDR3, the DNA is TGCGCCAGCAGCCAAGTTGGGACAGGGGTTTCTGAAGCTTTCTTT. Amino acid sequence: CASSQVGTGVSEAFF.

The chain has TRBV4-3 and TRBJ1-3; D ambiguous. CDR1 is LGHNA and CDR2 is YSLEER in the germline V gene. V lost 0 bases and J 2 bases, leaving 8 bases between the germline ends. This CDR3 comprises 15 residues. CDR3 amino acids: CASSQDPQTGNTIYF. The CDR3 nucleotides read TGCGCCAGCAGCCAAGATCCGCAGACTGGAAACACCATATATTTT.

The count of this clone is one. V gene TRBV4-3 combines with J gene TRBJ1-2; 8 nucleotides align to TRBD1. CDR3 length: 16 residues. CDR1 and CDR2 from the germline V gene are LGHNA and YSLEER. With V trimmed by 1 base and J by 8 bases, 12 bases remained unmatched. Here the CDR3 reads CASSQVFRGRSLGYTF. The CDR3 DNA is TGCGCCAGCAGCCAAGTGTTCAGGGGGCGCTCCCTCGGCTACACCTTC.

V gene TRBV19 combines with J gene TRBJ2-1, with TRBD2 matching over 11 bases. The V segment lost 1 base and the J segment 6 bases; nucleotides outside the gene matches: 11. The CDR3 spans 18 residues. Germline-derived CDR1 and CDR2 are LNHDA and SQIVND (reference sequence). CDR3 in DNA: TGTGCCAGTAGTATAGGGCGACTTAGCGGGGGGGCGCGCAATGAGCAGTTCTTC. Protein sequence: CASSIGRLSGGARNEQFF.

The chain links TRBV29-1 to TRBJ2-1; tentatively, D is TRBD2 (6 bases). V was shortened by 4 bases and J by 0 bases, with 22 bases between the two germline ends. The V gene's germline CDR1 is SQVTM and CDR2 ANQGSEA. The CDR3 is 18 amino acids. The CDR3 here is CSVGARGPSTFSYNEQFF. CDR3 nucleotide sequence: TGCAGCGTTGGGGCGCGGGGCCCCTCCACATTCTCCTACAATGAGCAGTTCTTC.

This clone is a singleton in its sample. V usage is TRBV6-5 and J usage is TRBJ1-5; D perhaps matches TRBD1 (6 bases). V gave up 5 bases and J gave up 4 bases, with 9 bases separating them. The CDR3 loop spans 13 amino acids. The V gene's germline CDR1 is MNHEY and CDR2 SVGAGI. CDR3 nucleotides: TGTGCCAGCAGTCACAGGGAGAATCAGCCCCAGCATTTT. It codes for CASSHRENQPQHF.

The rearrangement joins TRBV5-1 to TRBJ1-1; D may be TRBD1 (6 bases). The CDR3 covers 12 residues. In germline, CDR1 is SGHRS, CDR2 YFSETQ. The germline V and J ends were trimmed by 5 bases and 7 bases, with 12 bases remaining between them. CDR3 in amino acids: CASSFTGSEAFF. The CDR3 coding sequence is TGCGCCAGCAGTTTTACAGGGAGTGAAGCTTTCTTT.

This chain connects TRBV6-6 to TRBJ1-5; 9 bases are a match to TRBD1. The V and J ends lost 5 bases and 7 bases, in that order; junction bases with no gene match: 6. CDR1 and CDR2 (germline): MNHNY, SVGAGI (reference sequence). The CDR3 totals 14 residues. The CDR3 reads CASSMDRGGQPQHF. The CDR3 nucleotides read TGTGCCAGCAGTATGGACAGGGGAGGACAGCCCCAGCATTTT.

This clone was picked up one time. The genes are TRBV19 and TRBJ1-5, with 8 bases fitting TRBD1. V lost 7 bases to trimming and J lost 1 base; unmatched junction nucleotides: 12. Per the germline V gene, CDR1 is LNHDA and CDR2 is SQIVND (reference sequence). The CDR3 has 17 amino acids. Here the CDR3 DNA reads TGTGCCAGTACCAAGGGGCCGACAGGGGTCAGCAATCAGCCCCAGCATTTT. Translated, it gives CASTKGPTGVSNQPQHF.

The chain uses TRBV18 and TRBJ2-2, with 8 bases matching TRBD2. This CDR3 is 15 amino acids long. Trimming cost V 4 bases and J 0 bases; bases outside gene matches: 1. CDR1 is KGHSH and CDR2 is LQKENI in the germline V gene. The CDR3 region is CASSLSGANTGELFF. In DNA, the CDR3 is TGTGCCAGCTCACTTAGCGGGGCGAACACCGGGGAGCTGTTTTTT.